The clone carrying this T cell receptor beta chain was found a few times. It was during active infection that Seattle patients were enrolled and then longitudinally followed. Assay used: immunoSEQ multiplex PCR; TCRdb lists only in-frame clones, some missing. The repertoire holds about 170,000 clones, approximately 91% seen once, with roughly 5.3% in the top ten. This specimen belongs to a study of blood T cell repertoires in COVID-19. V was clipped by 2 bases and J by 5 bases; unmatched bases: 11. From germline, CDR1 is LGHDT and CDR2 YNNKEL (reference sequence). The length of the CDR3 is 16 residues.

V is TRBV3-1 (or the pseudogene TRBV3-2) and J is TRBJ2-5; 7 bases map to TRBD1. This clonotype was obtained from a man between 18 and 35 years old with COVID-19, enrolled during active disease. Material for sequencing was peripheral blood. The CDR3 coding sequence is TGTGCCAGCAGCCAACAACCAACGACAGGGTGGGAGACCCAGTACTTC. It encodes CASSQQPTTGWETQYF.